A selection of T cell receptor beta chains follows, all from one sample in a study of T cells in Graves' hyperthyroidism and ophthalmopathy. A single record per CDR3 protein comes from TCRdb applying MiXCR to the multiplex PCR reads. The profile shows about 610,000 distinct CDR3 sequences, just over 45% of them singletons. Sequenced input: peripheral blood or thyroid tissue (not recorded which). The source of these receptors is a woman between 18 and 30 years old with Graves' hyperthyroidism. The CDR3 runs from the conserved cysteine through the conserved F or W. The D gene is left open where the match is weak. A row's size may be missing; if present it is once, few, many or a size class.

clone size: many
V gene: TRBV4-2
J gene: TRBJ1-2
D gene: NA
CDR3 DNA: TGTGCCAGCAGCCACAAACTTGGTAATGGCTACACCTTC
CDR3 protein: CASSHKLGNGYTF

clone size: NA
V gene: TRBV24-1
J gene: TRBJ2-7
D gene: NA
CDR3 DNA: TGTGCCACCAGTGATCAGAAGACCCGCTATGGCGAGCAGTACTTC
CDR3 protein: CATSDQKTRYGEQYF

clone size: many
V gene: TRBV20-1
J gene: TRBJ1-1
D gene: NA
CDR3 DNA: TGCAGTGCTAGTTGGGGGGGCAGGGGTGACACTGAAGCTTTCTTT
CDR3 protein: CSASWGGRGDTEAFF

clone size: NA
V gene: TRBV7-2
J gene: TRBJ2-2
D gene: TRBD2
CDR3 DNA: TGTGCCAGCAGCTTAGTGGGTTTGCGGGAGCTGGTTTTT
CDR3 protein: CASSLVGLRELVF

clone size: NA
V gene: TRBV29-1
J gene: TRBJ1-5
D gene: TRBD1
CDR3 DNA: TGCAGCGTTAGTGGTGGCGGGACAGGGGATCAGCCCCAGCATTTT
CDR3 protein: CSVSGGGTGDQPQHF

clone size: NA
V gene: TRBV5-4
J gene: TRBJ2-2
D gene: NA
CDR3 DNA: TGTGCCAGCAGCGCCCCAGGTGGCGGCACCGGGGAGCTGTTTTTT
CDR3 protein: CASSAPGGGTGELFF

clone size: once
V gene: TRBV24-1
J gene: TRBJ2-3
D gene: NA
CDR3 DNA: TGTGCCACCACCACGGAAAGCGCAGATACGCAGTATTTT
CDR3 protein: CATTTESADTQYF

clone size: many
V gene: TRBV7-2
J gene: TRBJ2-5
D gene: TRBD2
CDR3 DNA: TGTGCCAGCAGCCGCCTAGCGGGGCCTGGGGAGACCCAGTACTTC
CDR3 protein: CASSRLAGPGETQYF

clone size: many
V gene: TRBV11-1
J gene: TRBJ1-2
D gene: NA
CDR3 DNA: TGTGCCAGCAGCTTAGGGTATAAGGGACGGCTCGTCGCTAACTATGGCTACACCTTC
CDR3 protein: CASSLGYKGRLVANYGYTF

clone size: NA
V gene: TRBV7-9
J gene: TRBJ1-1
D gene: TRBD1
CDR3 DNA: TGTGCCAGCAGCTTGGAGTTGGGACAGGGGACTGAAGCTTTCTTT
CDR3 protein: CASSLELGQGTEAFF

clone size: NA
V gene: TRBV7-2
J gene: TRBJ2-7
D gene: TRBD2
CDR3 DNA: TGTGCCAGCAGCTTAGGAGGGACTAGCGGGAGTGGAATCTACGAGCAGTACTTC
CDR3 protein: CASSLGGTSGSGIYEQYF

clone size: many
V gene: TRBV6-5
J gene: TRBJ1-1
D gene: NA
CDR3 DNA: TGTGCCAGCAGACTATACGAGGGGTTTGAAGCTTTCTTT
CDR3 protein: CASRLYEGFEAFF

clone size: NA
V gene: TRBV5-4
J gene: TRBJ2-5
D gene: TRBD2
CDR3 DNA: TGTGCCAGCAGCTGGCTAGCGGTCCAACCCAGCGAGCAGACCCAGTACTTC
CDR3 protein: CASSWLAVQPSEQTQYF

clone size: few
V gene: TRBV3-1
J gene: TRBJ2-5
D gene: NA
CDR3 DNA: TGTGCCAGCAGCCAAGAGGGGAGGTTTAGCGGTGAGACCCAGTACTTC
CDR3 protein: CASSQEGRFSGETQYF

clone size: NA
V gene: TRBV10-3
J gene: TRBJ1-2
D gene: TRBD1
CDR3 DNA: TGTGCCATCAAGATAGACAGGGGGGAGGGCTACACCTTC
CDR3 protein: CAIKIDRGEGYTF

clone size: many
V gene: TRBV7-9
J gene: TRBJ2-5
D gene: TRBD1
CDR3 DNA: TGTGCCAGCAGCCCCGGGCACGGTCCAGGGGGCGCGGAGACCCAGTACTTC
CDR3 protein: CASSPGHGPGGAETQYF

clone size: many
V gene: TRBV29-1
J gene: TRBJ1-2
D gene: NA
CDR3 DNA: TGCAGCGTTGAATACGCCCCGAGTGGCTATGGCTACACCTTC
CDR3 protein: CSVEYAPSGYGYTF

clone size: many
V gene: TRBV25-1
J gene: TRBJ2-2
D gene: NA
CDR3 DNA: TGTGCCAGCAGTATCTGGAGCACCGGGGAGCTGTTTTTT
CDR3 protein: CASSIWSTGELFF

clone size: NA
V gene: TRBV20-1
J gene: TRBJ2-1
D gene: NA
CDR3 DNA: TGCAGTGCACTTACCGGGAGCGGCAATGAGCAGTTCTTC
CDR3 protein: CSALTGSGNEQFF

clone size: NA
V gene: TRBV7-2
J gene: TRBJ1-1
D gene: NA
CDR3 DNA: TGTGCCAGCAGCACCGGGTCCACTGAAGCTTTCTTT
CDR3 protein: CASSTGSTEAFF

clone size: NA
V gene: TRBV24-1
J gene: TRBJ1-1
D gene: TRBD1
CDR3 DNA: TGTGCCACCAGTGATGATAGCGGGGACAGGGGGCGCGGGACTGAAGCTTTCTTT
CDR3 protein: CATSDDSGDRGRGTEAFF

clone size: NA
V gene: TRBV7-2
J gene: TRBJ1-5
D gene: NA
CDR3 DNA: TGTGCCAGCAGCTTGAAGGCTGAGCAGCCCCAGCATTTT
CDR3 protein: CASSLKAEQPQHF

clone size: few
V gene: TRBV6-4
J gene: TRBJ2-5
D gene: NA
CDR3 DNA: TGTGCCAGCAGTGACGGGGATGGGGAGACCCAGTACTTC
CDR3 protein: CASSDGDGETQYF

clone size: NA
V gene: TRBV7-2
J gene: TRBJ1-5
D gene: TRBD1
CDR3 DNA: TGTGCCAGTAGTATAGGACAGGGGGGCAATCAGCATTTT
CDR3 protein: CASSIGQGGNQHF

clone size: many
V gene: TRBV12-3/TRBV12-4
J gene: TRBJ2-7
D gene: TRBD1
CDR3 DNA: TGTGCCAGCAGCCAAGCCGCGGACAGGGGTGATTACGAGCAGTACTTC
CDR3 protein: CASSQAADRGDYEQYF

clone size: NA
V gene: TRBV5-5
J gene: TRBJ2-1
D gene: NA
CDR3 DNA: TGCGCCAGCAGCTTGGGGATCCACGAGCAGTTCTTC
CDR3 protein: CASSLGIHEQFF